The rows below give T cell receptor beta chains drawn from one sample of a study of OX40 agonist ivuxolimab in advanced cancers. Clones were read by immunoSEQ multiplex PCR, and TCRdb kept only the in-frame ones, dropping some. This sample yields approximately 81,000 clones, of which about 84% are seen a single time; 4.6% belongs to the top ten. The sample was CD4+ or CD8+ T cells sorted from blood, taken in a trial of the OX40 agonist ivuxolimab. These receptors were taken from an adult with an advanced solid tumor such as melanoma, head and neck, liver or kidney cancer. The conserved cysteine and the conserved F or W are not part of the CDR3 here. Fields, in order: V gene, D gene, CDR3 protein. D genes are given only for firm matches.

TRBV5-1 NA ASSSGTKNTEAF
TRBV18 NA ASSPQGRDYGYT
TRBV30 NA AWSVWGRAF
TRBV4-1 NA ASSPRTGGTGNEQY
TRBV23-1 TRBD1 ASSQSETGGVGQPQH
TRBV9 TRBD2 ASSVESGGAYEQY
TRBV5-4 TRBD1 ASSGTGFEQY
TRBV19 NA IKENEQY
TRBV7-3 TRBD2 ASSLGGLAGGTDTQY
TRBV18 NA ASSQAAGGQETQY
TRBV18 NA ASSPLQPSNTEAF
TRBV4-2 TRBD2 ASSQGGGAYNEQF
TRBV6-6 TRBD1 ASSWDSETQY
TRBV6-1 TRBD1 ASSPRTGSNQPQH
TRBV6-1 NA ASPPGEADTQY
TRBV7-6 NA ASTPMGGRHGTEAF
TRBV29-1 NA SVQQGSRNSPLH
TRBV7-9 NA ASSLGVGHNEQF
TRBV11-3 TRBD2 ASSPHSLAGGDEQF
TRBV6-5 TRBD2 ASRWAGGQF
TRBV9 TRBD2 ASSRAGDNYNEQF
TRBV29-1 TRBD1 SVRKIATGLDTDTQY
TRBV6-1 NA ASSEGYGYT
TRBV11-3 NA ASSSHRDLREQY
TRBV7-3 NA ASSLFGVDLNTEAF